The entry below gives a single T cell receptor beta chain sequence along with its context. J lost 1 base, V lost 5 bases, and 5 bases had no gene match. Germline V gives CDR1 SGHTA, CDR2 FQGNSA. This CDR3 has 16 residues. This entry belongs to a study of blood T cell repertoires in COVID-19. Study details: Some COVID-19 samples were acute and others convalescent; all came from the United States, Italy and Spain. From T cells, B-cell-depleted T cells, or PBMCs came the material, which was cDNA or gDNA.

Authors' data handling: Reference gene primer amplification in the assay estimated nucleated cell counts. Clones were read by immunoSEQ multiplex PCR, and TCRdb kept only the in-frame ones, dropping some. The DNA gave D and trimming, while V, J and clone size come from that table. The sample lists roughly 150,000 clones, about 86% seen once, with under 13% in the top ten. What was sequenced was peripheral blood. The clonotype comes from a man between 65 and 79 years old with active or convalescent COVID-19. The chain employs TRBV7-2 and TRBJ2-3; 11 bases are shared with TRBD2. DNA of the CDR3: TGTGCCAGCAGCACGCGGACTAGCGGGCGCACAGATACGCAGTATTTT. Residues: CASSTRTSGRTDTQYF.